This T cell receptor (beta chain) originates from a study of B cell selection in AIRE deficiency. The germline CDR1 and CDR2 sequences are SEHNR and FQNEAQ (reference sequence). The V and J ends lost 4 bases and 4 bases, in that order; junction bases with no gene match: 3. The CDR3 totals 14 residues. Regulatory T cells were sorted as CD4+CD25hiCD127low/negative cells. This clone showed up just once. Some clones are missing from TCRdb's copy, which holds only in-frame ones; the method was immunoSEQ multiplex PCR. Here the sample spans over 20,000 clones, roughly 90% being singletons. The V and J genes are TRBV7-9 and TRBJ1-4; TRBD1 matches at 7 bases. The sequence was collected from a human donor in good health. The material sequenced was CD4+CD25+ Tregs sorted from PBMCs. CDR3 DNA: TGTGCCAGCAGCTCAGGGGGATTTAATGAAAAACTGTTTTTT. Its translation is CASSSGGFNEKLFF.